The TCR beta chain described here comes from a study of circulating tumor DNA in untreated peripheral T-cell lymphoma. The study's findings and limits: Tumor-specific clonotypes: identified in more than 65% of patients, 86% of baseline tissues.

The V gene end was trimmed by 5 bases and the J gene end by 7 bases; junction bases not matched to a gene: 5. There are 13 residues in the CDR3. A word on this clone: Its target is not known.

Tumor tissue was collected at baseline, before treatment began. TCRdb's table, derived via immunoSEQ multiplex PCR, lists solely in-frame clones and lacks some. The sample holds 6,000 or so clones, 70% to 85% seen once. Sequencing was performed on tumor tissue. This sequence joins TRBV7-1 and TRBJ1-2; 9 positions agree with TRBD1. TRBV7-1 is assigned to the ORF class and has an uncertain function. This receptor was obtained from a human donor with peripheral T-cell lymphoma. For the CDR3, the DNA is TGTGCCAGCAGCCCAGGGACAGGGCTTGGCTACACCTTC. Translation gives CASSPGTGLGYTF.